Listed below are T cell receptor beta chains from one sample, sequenced in a study of T cell changes during pregnancy in multiple sclerosis. Profiled with immunoSEQ multiplex PCR; TCRdb holds only in-frame clones, not every one. The sample contains 68,000 or so clones, about 90% of which appear only once. The material sequenced was peripheral blood, taken in the second trimester of pregnancy. These receptors were collected from a female donor in good health, enrolled as a control in a pregnancy study. CDR3s include the opening cysteine and the closing phenylalanine or tryptophan. D genes are given only for firm matches. Only some rows state a clone size, as once, few, many or a class for expanded clones.

- - TRBJ2-7 TRBV15 CATSRGLTYEQYF TGTGCCACCAGCAGAGGACTCACCTACGAGCAGTACTTC
- TRBD1 TRBJ2-7 TRBV18 CASSPRDRGLYEQYF TGTGCCAGCTCACCCCGGGACAGGGGGCTGTACGAGCAGTACTTC
- - TRBJ1-5 TRBV27 CASSLQGSRQPQHF TGTGCCAGCAGTTTGCAGGGATCACGACAGCCCCAGCATTTT
- - TRBJ2-7 TRBV25-1 CASSTDRPSSYEQYF TGTGCCAGCAGCACCGACAGACCGAGCTCCTACGAGCAGTACTTC
- - TRBJ1-6 TRBV28 CASSLSDTYNSPLHF TGTGCCAGCAGTTTATCTGACACCTATAATTCACCCCTCCACTTT
few TRBD2 TRBJ2-1 TRBV6-4 CASSRTSEYNEQFF TGTGCCAGCAGTCGGACTAGCGAATACAATGAGCAGTTCTTC
- TRBD1 TRBJ1-4 TRBV6-1 CASSEGTGVEKLFF TGTGCCAGCAGTGAAGGGACAGGGGTTGAAAAACTGTTTTTT
- - TRBJ2-7 TRBV7-9 CASSPSGGTGGYEQYF TGTGCCAGCAGTCCATCAGGGGGGACGGGGGGGTACGAGCAGTACTTC
- - TRBJ2-7 TRBV15 CATSRDRVGVGEQYF TGTGCCACCAGCAGAGATCGGGTAGGGGTGGGTGAGCAGTACTTC
- TRBD2 TRBJ2-1 TRBV5-4 CASSLGTSGGINEQFF TGTGCCAGCAGCTTGGGGACTAGCGGGGGTATCAATGAGCAGTTCTTC
- - TRBJ2-7 TRBV6-4 CASSVGGGESYEQYF TGTGCCAGCAGTGTAGGAGGGGGGGAATCCTACGAGCAGTACTTC
- - TRBJ1-2 TRBV7-2 CASSTGGRPGWYGYTF TGTGCCAGCAGCACCGGGGGACGCCCTGGATGGTATGGCTACACCTTC
- TRBD2 TRBJ2-7 TRBV29-1 CSVEGGTSHEQYF TGCAGCGTTGAGGGGGGGACCTCTCACGAGCAGTACTTC
- - TRBJ2-5 TRBV9 CASSVFGETQYF TGTGCCAGCAGCGTATTTGGCGAGACCCAGTACTTC
- TRBD1 TRBJ2-2 TRBV6-5 CASSPGTGGIGELFF TGTGCCAGCAGTCCCGGGACAGGGGGCATCGGGGAGCTGTTTTTT
- TRBD1 TRBJ1-1 TRBV5-1 CASSPGTGGSTEAFF TGCGCCAGCAGCCCAGGAACAGGGGGAAGTACTGAAGCTTTCTTT
- - TRBJ2-3 TRBV2 CASSEGYEPQNTDTQYF TGTGCCAGCAGTGAGGGCTACGAACCACAAAACACAGATACGCAGTATTTT
- TRBD1 TRBJ1-5 TRBV10-3 CAISGTGVGQPQHF TGTGCCATCAGTGGGACAGGGGTGGGTCAGCCCCAGCATTTT
- - TRBJ2-7 TRBV5-6 CASSLPSPGDEQYF TGTGCCAGCAGCTTGCCCTCACCGGGGGACGAGCAGTACTTC
- - TRBJ2-3 TRBV7-2 CASSLTGGGTDTQYF TGTGCCAGCAGCCTAACAGGAGGGGGCACAGATACGCAGTATTTT
- - TRBJ1-1 TRBV25-1 CASKEGGNTEAFF TGTGCCAGCAAAGAGGGAGGGAACACTGAAGCTTTCTTT
- TRBD1 TRBJ1-2 TRBV11-2 CASSSNRGRGYGYTF TGTGCCAGCAGCTCGAACAGGGGGCGCGGCTATGGCTACACCTTC
- TRBD2 TRBJ2-1 TRBV29-1 CSARGGGYNEQFF TGCAGCGCCCGCGGGGGGGGGTACAATGAGCAGTTCTTC
- - TRBJ2-5 TRBV7-2 CASSLGGGRRETQYF TGTGCCAGCAGCTTAGGGGGGGGGCGGAGAGAGACCCAGTACTTC
- TRBD1 TRBJ1-2 TRBV19 CASSTSDRGYGYTF TGTGCCAGTAGTACCTCGGACAGGGGATATGGCTACACCTTC
- - TRBJ2-5 TRBV29-1 CSVEILALETQYF TGCAGCGTTGAAATCCTGGCCCTGGAGACCCAGTACTTC
once - TRBJ1-1 TRBV29-1 CSAVRGANTEAFF TGCAGCGCAGTCAGGGGCGCCAACACTGAAGCTTTCTTT
- - TRBJ1-6 TRBV5-5 CASSFDTSEDYSPLHF TGTGCCAGCAGCTTTGACACTTCTGAAGATTATTCACCCCTCCACTTT
once TRBD2 TRBJ2-3 TRBV11-2 CASSFDTSGGTDTQYF TGTGCCAGCAGCTTTGACACTAGCGGGGGCACAGATACGCAGTATTTT
- - TRBJ2-5 TRBV5-1 CASSLDRRETQYF TGCGCCAGCAGCTTGGACAGGCGAGAGACCCAGTACTTC
once TRBD1 TRBJ2-1 TRBV7-2 CASSLGTGTAYNEQFF TGTGCCAGCAGCTTAGGAACCGGGACAGCTTACAATGAGCAGTTCTTC
- TRBD1 TRBJ1-2 TRBV29-1 CSVESAGGQGDYGYTF TGCAGCGTTGAATCGGCAGGGGGGCAAGGGGACTATGGCTACACCTTC
- TRBD1 TRBJ2-7 TRBV5-1 CASSLLSTGGNEQYF TGCGCCAGCAGCTTGCTATCAACAGGGGGAAACGAGCAGTACTTC
once - TRBJ2-7 TRBV4-3 CASSREAIRERANIYSYEQYF TGCGCCAGCAGCCGAGAGGCAATACGGGAGCGCGCAAATATCTACTCCTACGAGCAGTACTTC
- TRBD1 TRBJ1-1 TRBV2 CASSDRGRRTEAFF TGTGCCAGCAGTGACAGGGGGCGGAGGACTGAAGCTTTCTTT
- - TRBJ2-1 TRBV11-2 CASSLLRSHEQFF TGTGCCAGCAGCTTATTAAGGAGCCACGAGCAGTTCTTC
- TRBD2 TRBJ2-7 TRBV27 CASRGRLAGTYEQYF TGTGCCAGCAGGGGACGACTAGCGGGAACCTACGAGCAGTACTTC
- TRBD1 TRBJ1-2 TRBV2 CATPDRGQGYTF TGTGCCACCCCGGACAGGGGGCAGGGCTACACCTTC
- - TRBJ2-7 TRBV15 CATSSRDWSYEQYF TGTGCCACCAGCAGCCGGGACTGGTCCTACGAGCAGTACTTC
- - TRBJ2-1 TRBV28 CASTESSYNEQFF TGTGCCAGCACAGAAAGCTCCTACAATGAGCAGTTCTTC
once - TRBJ1-5 TRBV5-6 CASSLGRGYQPQHF TGTGCCAGCAGCTTGGGACGGGGGTATCAGCCCCAGCATTTT
- TRBD2 TRBJ2-3 TRBV7-9 CASSTGGSSGDTQYF TGTGCCAGCAGCACCGGCGGGAGTAGTGGAGATACGCAGTATTTT
- - TRBJ2-7 TRBV21-1 CASSIGLAGAYEQYF TGTGCCAGCAGCATCGGACTAGCGGGAGCGTACGAGCAGTACTTC
- - TRBJ2-2 TRBV27 CASSFQGNTGELFF TGTGCCAGCAGTTTTCAGGGGAACACCGGGGAGCTGTTTTTT
- TRBD1 TRBJ1-1 TRBV6-5 CASSRTGMNTEAFF TGTGCCAGCAGTCGGACAGGGATGAACACTGAAGCTTTCTTT
- - TRBJ2-3 TRBV28 CASSFVDSNTDTQYF TGTGCCAGCAGCTTCGTGGACAGTAACACAGATACGCAGTATTTT
- - TRBJ2-2 TRBV28 CASSLVDIGELFF TGTGCCAGCAGTTTAGTAGATATCGGGGAGCTGTTTTTT
- - TRBJ1-1 TRBV19 CASSFQGNTEAFF TGTGCCAGTAGTTTCCAGGGGAACACTGAAGCTTTCTTT
- - TRBJ1-5 TRBV7-9 CASSLGGINQPQHF TGTGCCAGCAGCTTAGGAGGGATCAATCAGCCCCAGCATTTT
- - TRBJ1-3 TRBV4-2 CASSQDNSPSGNTIYF TGTGCCAGCAGCCAAGATAACAGTCCCTCTGGAAACACCATATATTTT
- - TRBJ2-1 TRBV7-8 CASSLAGGLHFF TGTGCCAGCAGCTTAGCGGGGGGGCTTCATTTCTTC
- TRBD1 TRBJ2-1 TRBV25-1 CASRLQGAVNEQFF TGTGCCAGCAGATTGCAGGGGGCGGTAAATGAGCAGTTCTTC